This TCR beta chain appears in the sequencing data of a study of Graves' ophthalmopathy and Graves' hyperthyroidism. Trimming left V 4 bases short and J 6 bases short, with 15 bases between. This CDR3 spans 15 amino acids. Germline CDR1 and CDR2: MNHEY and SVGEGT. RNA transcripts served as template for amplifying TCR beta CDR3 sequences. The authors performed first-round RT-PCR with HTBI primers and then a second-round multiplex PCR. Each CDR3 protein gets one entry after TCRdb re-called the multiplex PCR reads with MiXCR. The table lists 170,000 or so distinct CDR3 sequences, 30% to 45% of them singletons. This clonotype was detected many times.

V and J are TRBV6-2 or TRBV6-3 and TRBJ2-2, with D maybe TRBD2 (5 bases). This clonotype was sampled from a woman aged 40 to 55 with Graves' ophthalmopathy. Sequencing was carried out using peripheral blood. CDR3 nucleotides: TGTGCCAGCAGTTCCCCTGTGCTAGCTCCCGGGGAGCTGTTTTTT. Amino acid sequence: CASSSPVLAPGELFF.